The 7 T cell receptor beta chains given below trace back to one sample, sequenced in a study of blood T cell repertoires in COVID-19. Method: immunoSEQ multiplex PCR; TCRdb's copy keeps in-frame clones and lacks some. The data hold under 300,000 clones, with 80% to 90% observed a single time. The sample taken for sequencing was peripheral blood. The receptors derive from a woman aged 65 to 85 with acute or convalescent COVID-19.

V gene TRBV5-1 combines with J gene TRBJ2-2, with no clear D. Germline CDR1 SGHRS, CDR2 YFSETQ. Trimming removed 8 bases from V and 5 bases from J, with 13 bases in between. This CDR3 has 13 residues. The DNA for the CDR3 is TGCGCCAGTAAACGAGAGGTGACCGGGGAGCTGTTTTTT. Translation: CASKREVTGELFF.

The chain joins TRBV6-1 to TRBJ1-5; D is ambiguous. The germline V gene has CDR1 MNHNS and CDR2 SASEGT. The CDR3 covers 16 residues. V lost 3 bases and J 7 bases, leaving 19 bases between the germline ends. The CDR3 spells CASSDLLRGSGQPQHF. CDR3 nucleotide sequence: TGTGCCAGCAGTGACTTACTCCGCGGGTCGGGGCAGCCCCAGCATTTT.

The rearrangement joins TRBV7-9 to TRBJ2-3; 9 bases agree with TRBD1. The germline CDR1 and CDR2 sequences are SEHNR and FQNEAQ (reference sequence). Trimming took 5 bases from V and 2 from J; bases not matched to a gene: 5. CDR3 length equals 15 residues. The CDR3: CASSPGTGYTDTQYF. As DNA, the CDR3 is TGTGCCAGCAGCCCCGGGACAGGGTACACAGATACGCAGTATTTT.

As DNA, the CDR3 is TGTGCCATCAGTGAAGGACAGGGGGCCTACAATGAGCAGTTCTTC. Translating gives CAISEGQGAYNEQFF. This rearrangement joins TRBV10-3 to TRBJ2-1, with 10 bases fitting TRBD1. Germline CDR1 and CDR2: ENHRY and SYGVKD. Germline trimming cut 3 bases from V and 2 bases from J; bases unmatched to any gene: 1. This CDR3 has 15 amino acids.

The chain carries TRBV19 and TRBJ2-2; 10 nucleotides match TRBD1. There are 15 residues in the CDR3. V gave up 10 bases and J gave up 4 bases; unmatched junction bases: 9. From germline, CDR1 is LNHDA and CDR2 SQIVND (reference sequence). The CDR3 DNA reads as TGTGCCACTCTAAGGGGGACAGGGGTCACCGGGGAGCTGTTTTTT. It is translated as CATLRGTGVTGELFF.

The genes are TRBV5-1 and TRBJ1-6, with TRBD1 matching over 7 bases. This CDR3 has 14 amino acids. Germline loops: CDR1 SGHRS, CDR2 YFSETQ. With V trimmed by 7 bases and J by 8 bases, 9 bases remained unmatched. CDR3 bases: TGCGCCAGCTCCTCCGGGACAGAACATTCACCCCTCCACTTT. Translation: CASSSGTEHSPLHF. Full variable domain (rest looked up from reference TRBV5-1 and TRBJ1-6): KAGVTQTPRYLIKTRGQQVTLSCSPISGHRSVSWYQQTPGQGLQFLFEYFSETQRNKGNFPGRFSGRQFSNSRSEMNVSTLELGDSALYLCASSSGTEHSPLHFGNGTRLTVT.

The V gene is TRBV5-4, the J gene TRBJ1-2, with D possibly TRBD1 on 6 matching bases. The germline V gene encodes CDR1 SGHNT and CDR2 YYREEE (reference sequence). The ends were cut back, 3 bases at V and 8 bases at J, with 14 bases in the middle. The CDR3 length is 13 residues. The CDR3 bases are TGTGCCAGCAGCTCTCAGGGGCGCTGGGGCTACACCTTC. Translation gives CASSSQGRWGYTF.